This TCR beta chain was identified in a study of blood T cells in healthy people across ages. For the study at large: The template switching approach captured approximately one barcoded beta molecule for every two T cells.

PCR was performed a second time for about 7 to 12 cycles using a sample-barcoded 5' primer and a J-beta primer mix. One entry per CDR3 protein, called by TCRdb with MiXCR from the 5' RACE reads. The data contain about 650,000 distinct CDR3 sequences, about 30% of them singletons. This clonotype came up once. A much larger clone differs by one base, so this may be a read error. This CDR3 comprises 14 residues. Sequences were obtained from blood. The source of this sequence is a woman older than 75 in good health. The V and J genes are TRBV21-1 and TRBJ2-1; the table's D call, TRBD1, has no DNA check behind it. TRBV21-1 is flagged as a pseudogene. CDR3: CAAPGQKVPYEQFF. CDR3 nucleotide sequence: TGTGCCGCCCCGGGACAGAAGGTCCCCTACGAGCAGTTCTTC.